Below are 24 T cell receptor beta chains sequenced from a single sample in a study of response to subunit inactivated influenza vaccine (dated by TCRdb to the late 2010s). The library was generated by RT-PCR. The instrument given in TCRdb is Illumina HiSeq 2500. TCRdb trimmed the raw reads at Q25, called clones with MiXCR and kept productive beta chains. Every CDR3 protein is listed once, alongside the most common genes and DNA of its rows. For this sample there are 180,000 or so distinct CDR3 sequences; roughly 12% appear just once. Clones ranked in the top ten supply about 29% of the sample. The same data also went into a second study, on T cells expressing NK-cell markers. From the second report: 5'RACE template switching, by which a universal primer site and unique molecular identifiers were added, was used to make TCR beta cDNA libraries.

The starting material was CD8+ T cells sorted from PBMCs, obtained 11 to 12 days after vaccination. The receptors derive from a man in his fifties who received an inactivated influenza vaccine. Donor details come from another sample of the same person, matched by shared clones.

The chain carries TRBV28 and TRBJ2-3; 10 nucleotides match TRBD2. The germline gives CDR1 MDHEN, CDR2 SYDVKM. This CDR3 spans 14 amino acids. V was pared by 8 bases and J by 4 bases, with 6 bases of the junction left unmatched. CDR3 in amino acids: CASHSGGNSDTQYF. The CDR3 DNA sequence: TGTGCCAGCCATAGCGGGGGGAATTCAGATACGCAGTATTTT.

J is TRBJ2-7 and V is TRBV6-5; D is perhaps TRBD1 or TRBD2 (5 bases each). In germline, CDR1 is MNHEY, CDR2 SVGAGI. There are 15 residues in the CDR3. V was clipped by 0 bases and J by 3 bases, with 12 bases between them. The CDR3 region is CASSYSMGVYYEQYF. CDR3 DNA sequence: TGTGCCAGCAGTTACTCGATGGGGGTATACTACGAGCAGTACTTC.

This clonotype was counted between two and nine times. The V call is TRBV25-1, the J call TRBJ2-3; tentative D call: TRBD1 (6 bases). This CDR3 has 17 amino acids. V lost 4 bases, J lost 0 bases, and 17 bases lay in between. Germline V CDR1 and CDR2: MGHDK, SYGVNS. CDR3 region: CASSGGLGGRSTDTQYF. The CDR3 DNA reads TGTGCCAGCAGTGGGGGGCTCGGCGGGCGAAGCACAGATACGCAGTATTTT.

V is TRBV28 and J is TRBJ2-1; D not resolved. CDR1 is MDHEN and CDR2 is SYDVKM in the germline V gene. The CDR3 has 14 residues. V shed 6 bases and J shed 3 bases, with 12 bases lying between them. This chain's CDR3 is CASRTATDYNEQFF. CDR3 DNA sequence: TGTGCCAGCAGAACTGCGACCGACTACAATGAGCAGTTCTTC.

This clonotype was detected a few times. This chain links TRBV7-8 with TRBJ2-7; tentative D call: TRBD1 (6 bases). Germline V gene sequence: CDR1 SGHVS, CDR2 FQNEAQ. The CDR3 is 17 residues long. V lost 3 bases to trimming and J lost 2 bases, with 20 bases between them. The CDR3 DNA follows: TGTGCCAGCAGCTTGGCCCCGTGGACAGCGAAAGCCTACGAGCAGTACTTC. This encodes CASSLAPWTAKAYEQYF.

This chain uses TRBV20-1 with TRBJ2-7; 8 bases align to TRBD2. Per the germline V gene, CDR1 is DFQATT and CDR2 is SNEGSKA (reference sequence). This CDR3 comprises 16 residues. The V gene end was trimmed by 0 bases and the J gene end by 3 bases; junction bases not matched to a gene: 10. This chain's CDR3 is CSARELLLAENYEQYF. The CDR3 nucleotides are TGCAGTGCTAGAGAATTACTACTAGCGGAAAACTACGAGCAGTACTTC.

This clonotype occurred a few times. This chain uses TRBV6-1 with TRBJ2-3, with D unclear. This CDR3 is 14 amino acids long. The V end lost 6 bases, the J end lost 5 bases, and 15 bases lay between the germline ends. Germline loops: CDR1 MNHNS, CDR2 SASEGT. The CDR3 region has the DNA TGTGCCAGCAGCACCAGTTCAGCCGTAGATACGCAGTATTTT. This codes for CASSTSSAVDTQYF.

The chain has TRBV7-2 and TRBJ2-7, with 10 bases that match TRBD2. Trimming removed 5 bases from V and 3 bases from J; junction bases left unmatched: 13. Germline V CDR1 and CDR2: SGHTA, FQGNSA. The CDR3 spans 17 residues. CDR3 amino acids: CASSMGLARLGLYEQYF. Here the CDR3 DNA reads TGTGCCAGCAGCATGGGACTAGCGAGACTGGGACTCTACGAGCAGTACTTC.

This clonotype was observed a handful of times. The rearrangement links TRBV25-1 to TRBJ2-2, with a possible D match to TRBD2 (5 bases). Germline CDR1 reads MGHDK; CDR2 reads SYGVNS. This CDR3 spans 14 amino acids. Trimming removed 3 bases from V and 3 bases from J, with 8 bases in between. CDR3 sequence: CASSDRGYTGELFF. The CDR3 region has the DNA TGTGCCAGCAGTGATCGGGGTTACACCGGGGAGCTGTTTTTT.

This clonotype was observed a few times. The chain couples TRBV4-2 to TRBJ2-7; D is perhaps TRBD1 or TRBD2 (5 bases each). The CDR3 runs to 14 residues. Between the trimmed V and J ends, which lost 0 bases and 2 bases, there was a span of 8 bases. The germline V gene encodes CDR1 LGHNA and CDR2 YNFKEQ. The CDR3 loop is CASSQDGGPYEQYF. The CDR3 DNA sequence: TGTGCCAGCAGCCAAGATGGGGGACCCTACGAGCAGTACTTC.

The chain employs TRBV27 and TRBJ2-7; D gene ambiguous. This CDR3 spans 13 amino acids. Per the germline V gene, CDR1 is MNHEY and CDR2 is SMNVEV (reference sequence). The V and J ends lost 5 bases and 4 bases respectively, with 12 bases between them. CDR3 nucleotide sequence: TGTGCCAGCAGTCCTACCTTGCAGTACGAGCAGTACTTC. Amino acid sequence: CASSPTLQYEQYF.

This clonotype was recorded many times. The J gene is TRBJ2-2, the V gene TRBV28; 11 bases agree with TRBD1. The CDR3 extends over 15 amino acids. Unmatched junction bases numbered 7, after V lost 6 bases and J lost 7 bases. Germline CDR1 reads MDHEN; CDR2 reads SYDVKM. The CDR3 DNA reads TGTGCCAGCAGACCTGCCGGGACAGGGGGCGGGGAGCTGTTTTTT. It encodes CASRPAGTGGGELFF.

This clonotype was seen more than once but under ten times. The chain employs TRBV5-6 and TRBJ1-1; the D is unclear. The length of the CDR3 is 15 residues. Germline V gives CDR1 SGHDT, CDR2 YYEEEE. Trimming removed 1 base at V and 0 bases at J, with 10 bases between. CDR3 loop: CASSLLSPLNTEAFF. Written as DNA, the CDR3 is TGTGCCAGCAGCTTGCTATCGCCTTTGAACACTGAAGCTTTCTTT.

This sequence joins TRBV6-2 or TRBV6-3 and TRBJ2-7; tentatively, D is TRBD1 or TRBD2 (5 bases each). The CDR3 loop spans 14 amino acids. The germline V gene has CDR1 MNHEY and CDR2 SVGEGT. With 0 bases removed from V and 3 bases from J, the gap between germline ends came to 9 bases. The CDR3 region is CASSYSGRSYEQYF. CDR3 nucleotides: TGTGCCAGCAGTTACTCGGGACGTAGCTACGAGCAGTACTTC.

V usage is TRBV28 and J usage is TRBJ2-5; 16 bases are shared with TRBD2. Germline CDR1 and CDR2: MDHEN and SYDVKM. The CDR3 spans 20 residues. Unmatched junction bases numbered 18, after V lost 9 bases and J lost 2 bases. CDR3 region: CASTLVPGLAGGPDQETQYF. The CDR3 DNA reads TGTGCCAGTACCTTAGTCCCGGGACTAGCGGGGGGGCCGGATCAAGAGACCCAGTACTTC. The variable domain in full, with the rest retrieved from reference TRBV28 and TRBJ2-5, is DVKVTQSSRYLVKRTGEKVFLECVQDMDHENMFWYRQDPGLGLRLIYFSYDVKMKEKGDIPEGYSVSREKKERFSLILESASTNQTSMYLCASTLVPGLAGGPDQETQYFGPGTRLLVL.

This clonotype appeared many times. The chain uses TRBV4-2 and TRBJ2-7; 14 bases line up with TRBD2. V gave up 2 bases and J gave up 2 bases; unmatched junction bases: 2. Per the germline V gene, CDR1 is LGHNA and CDR2 is YNFKEQ. The CDR3 runs 16 residues. The CDR3 region has the DNA TGTGCCAGCAGCCAAACGACTAGCGGGAGGGCCTACGAGCAGTACTTC. This sequence encodes CASSQTTSGRAYEQYF.

The V gene is TRBV14, the J gene TRBJ2-7; D unclear. The germline V gene has CDR1 SGHDN and CDR2 FVKESK. The V gene lost 1 base and the J gene lost 5 bases, with 9 bases spanning the gap. This CDR3 spans 13 amino acids. CDR3 residues: CASSQGGSHEQYF. As DNA, the CDR3 is TGTGCCAGCAGCCAAGGAGGCAGCCACGAGCAGTACTTC.

This clonotype was seen repeatedly, ten times or more. The chain uses TRBV5-6 and TRBJ2-3; TRBD2 aligns across 13 bases. Germline CDR1 reads SGHDT; CDR2 reads YYEEEE. The V segment lost 3 bases and the J segment 3 bases; nucleotides outside the gene matches: 13. The CDR3 is 19 residues long. CDR3 residues: CASSSLGTSGVGRTDTQYF. In DNA, the CDR3 is TGTGCCAGCAGCTCTCTCGGGACTAGCGGGGTAGGAAGAACAGATACGCAGTATTTT. Filled out from reference TRBV5-6 and TRBJ2-3, the complete variable domain reads DAGVTQSPTHLIKTRGQQVTLRCSPKSGHDTVSWYQQALGQGPQFIFQYYEEEERQRGNFPDRFSGHQFPNYSSELNVNALLLGDSALYLCASSSLGTSGVGRTDTQYFGPGTRLTVL.

The table lists this clonotype with a few counts. This chain uses TRBV3-1 with TRBJ2-5; unclear D gene. The germline V and J ends were trimmed by 7 bases and 7 bases, with 16 bases remaining between them. Looked up from germline, CDR1 is LGHDT and CDR2 is YNNKEL (reference sequence). The CDR3 is 13 residues long. In DNA form, the CDR3 reads TGTGCCAGCACCTACAAACAGTTGGGGACCCAGTACTTC. This translates into CASTYKQLGTQYF.

The CDR3 loop reads CATTPGGSTQYF. In nucleotides, the CDR3 is TGTGCCACTACCCCGGGGGGTTCAACGCAGTATTTT. V is TRBV2 and J is TRBJ2-3; TRBD2 aligns across 7 bases. The CDR3 has 12 residues. V shed 10 bases and J 9 bases; nucleotides not matched to a gene: 10. CDR1 SNHLY and CDR2 FYNNEI come from the germline V gene.

The V and J genes are TRBV27 and TRBJ2-4, with D possibly being TRBD2 (6 bases). Trimming stripped 3 bases from V and 8 bases from J, with 11 bases between. In germline, CDR1 is MNHEY, CDR2 SMNVEV (reference sequence). This CDR3 spans 13 amino acids. DNA for the CDR3: TGTGCCAGCAGTTTGGGGGGTTTTGACATTCAGTACTTC. Its translation: CASSLGGFDIQYF.

About this clonotype: Since no conserved phenylalanine or tryptophan closes the CDR3, a read error is the likely cause. The chain couples TRBV4-1 to TRBJ2-7; D unclear. V lost 3 bases and J lost 0, with 12 bases in between. This CDR3 spans 15 amino acids. The germline gives CDR1 MGHRA, CDR2 YSYEKL. The CDR3 region has the DNA TGCGCCAGCAGCCAGCGCGAGGCCAGCTCCTACGAGCAGTACTCC. Protein sequence: CASSQREASSYEQYS.

This rearrangement joins TRBV3-1 to TRBJ2-1; D gene ambiguous. The V gene lost 1 base and the J gene lost 7 bases, with 8 bases spanning the gap. Germline V gives CDR1 LGHDT, CDR2 YNNKEL (reference sequence). CDR3 length: 13 residues. CDR3 DNA sequence: TGTGCCAGCAGCCAAGTGAACAGAAATGAGCAGTTCTTC. Residues: CASSQVNRNEQFF.

The chain has TRBV7-9 and TRBJ2-2; D is ambiguous. V lost 5 bases and J 0 bases, leaving 7 bases between the germline ends. This CDR3 is 14 amino acids long. Germline V CDR1 and CDR2: SEHNR, FQNEAQ (reference sequence). CDR3 coding DNA: TGTGCCAGCAGCGGCCCCACGAACACCGGGGAGCTGTTTTTT. Encoded protein: CASSGPTNTGELFF.